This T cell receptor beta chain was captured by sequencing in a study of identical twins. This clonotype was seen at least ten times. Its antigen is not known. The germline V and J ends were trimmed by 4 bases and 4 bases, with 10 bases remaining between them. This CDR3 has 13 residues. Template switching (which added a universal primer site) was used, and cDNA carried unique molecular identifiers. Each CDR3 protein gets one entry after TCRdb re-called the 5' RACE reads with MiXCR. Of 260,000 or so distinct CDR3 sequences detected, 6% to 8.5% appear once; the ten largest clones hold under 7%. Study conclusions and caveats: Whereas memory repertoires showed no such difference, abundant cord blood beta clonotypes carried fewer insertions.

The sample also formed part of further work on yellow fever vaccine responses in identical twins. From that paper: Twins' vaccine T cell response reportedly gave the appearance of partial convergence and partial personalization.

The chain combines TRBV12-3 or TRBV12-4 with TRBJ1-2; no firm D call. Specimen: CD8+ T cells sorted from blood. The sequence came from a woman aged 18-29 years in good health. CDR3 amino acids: CASSSGTIYGYTF. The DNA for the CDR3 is TGTGCCAGCAGTTCGGGCACCATCTATGGCTACACCTTC.